This T cell receptor (beta chain) was retrieved from a study of persistence of HIV-infected CD4 T cells. The CDR3 runs 15 residues. The junction had 3 bases not matched to a gene; V was cut back by 1 base and J by 4 bases. Germline V gene lookup returns CDR1 MDHEN and CDR2 SYDVKM. Cells were stimulated nonspecifically with anti-CD3/anti-CD28 magnetic beads. Responding CD4+ T cells were sorted by upregulation of both CD40 ligand and CD69. The libraries were made with immunoSEQ version 4 in survey mode. The protocol was immunoSEQ multiplex PCR, while the TCRdb copy is restricted to in-frame clones and leaves out a portion. The sample lists about 45,000 clones, 88% occurring once. This clone showed up just once. Its specificity is not known.

This receptor was taken from an adult woman with HIV who was CMV-seropositive. The specimen comprised CD4+ T cells sorted from PBMCs after roughly 20-hour stimulation, sampled from a patient who received antiretroviral therapy. The V gene is TRBV28, the J gene TRBJ1-1, with TRBD1 identical over 10 bases. The CDR3 region has the DNA TGTGCCAGCAGTTTATTCGGACAGGGGGGCACTGAAGCTTTCTTT. It codes for CASSLFGQGGTEAFF. The whole variable domain, remainder taken from reference TRBV28 and TRBJ1-1, is DVKVTQSSRYLVKRTGEKVFLECVQDMDHENMFWYRQDPGLGLRLIYFSYDVKMKEKGDIPEGYSVSREKKERFSLILESASTNQTSMYLCASSLFGQGGTEAFFGQGTRLTVV.